These 24 T cell receptor beta chains were sequenced from one sample in a study of T cell repertoires in cytomegalovirus infection. These receptors have no known antigen. TCRdb called the reads again in MiXCR, with one record for every CDR3 protein. The table includes under 350,000 distinct CDR3 sequences, roughly a fifth detected once. The source was cultured PBMCs, collected from culture after CMV antigen stimulation. Every receptor here comes from a human donor in good health (CMV status not recorded). Some clones in this sample may be carry-over from other donors' samples.

In nucleotides, the CDR3 is TGTGCCAGCAGGGCGGGGGTTCAGACAGGGGGCTACGAGCAGTACTTC. Its protein is CASRAGVQTGGYEQYF. The chain recombines TRBV28 with TRBJ2-7, with 9 bases that match TRBD1. The CDR3 spans 16 residues. V lost 6 bases, J lost 3 bases, and 12 bases stayed unmatched. CDR1 and CDR2 from the germline V gene are MDHEN and SYDVKM.

The J gene is TRBJ2-1, the V gene TRBV29-1; weak D call: TRBD2 (5 bases). With 0 bases removed from V and 0 bases from J, the gap between germline ends came to 12 bases. The CDR3 extends over 16 amino acids. Looked up from germline, CDR1 is SQVTM and CDR2 is ANQGSEA. The CDR3 bases are TGCAGCGTTGAAGATACACCGGGGAGCTCCTACAATGAGCAGTTCTTC. Translation: CSVEDTPGSSYNEQFF.

The chain's CDR3 is CASSFIAGGETQYF. The CDR3 nucleotides are TGTGCCAGCAGTTTTATAGCGGGAGGGGAGACCCAGTACTTC. The V and J genes are TRBV12-3 or TRBV12-4 and TRBJ2-5; TRBD2 agrees at 11 bases. The CDR3 sequence is 14 residues long. V shed 3 bases and J 5 bases; nucleotides not matched to a gene: 2.

There are a few counts of this clonotype. V usage is TRBV6-5 and J usage is TRBJ2-1; D gene unclear. V lost 6 bases and J lost 10, with 13 bases in between. CDR3 length: 12 amino acids. CDR1 and CDR2 from the germline V gene are MNHEY and SVGAGI. The CDR3 DNA sequence: TGTGCCAGCAGGCCCAACCACTACGAGCAGTTCTTC. It is translated as CASRPNHYEQFF.

The chain is built from TRBV19 and TRBJ1-1, with 9 bases lining up with TRBD1. The CDR3 has 16 amino acids. Germline loops: CDR1 LNHDA, CDR2 SQIVND (reference sequence). J lost 4 bases, V lost 3 bases, and 9 bases had no gene match. CDR3 sequence (DNA): TGTGCCAGTAGTATCCGGGGACAGGGAATAACCACTGAAGCTTTCTTT. It codes for CASSIRGQGITTEAFF.

The rearrangement joins TRBV5-4 to TRBJ2-3; D may correspond to TRBD1 or TRBD2 (5 bases each). CDR3 length: 15 amino acids. In germline, CDR1 is SGHNT, CDR2 YYREEE (reference sequence). V lost 9 bases and J lost 2, with 19 bases in between. The CDR3 DNA reads TGTGCCATTTCGGGGCCCTCCCCGCTCACAGATACGCAGTATTTT. This encodes CAISGPSPLTDTQYF.

This clonotype was recorded many times. The chain links TRBV7-9 to TRBJ2-1; 13 bases agree with TRBD2. Germline CDR1 and CDR2: SEHNR and FQNEAQ (reference sequence). The V segment lost 2 bases and the J segment 6 bases; nucleotides outside the gene matches: 1. CDR3 length: 15 amino acids. The CDR3 reads CASSLRTSGSNEQFF. Written as DNA, the CDR3 is TGTGCCAGCAGCTTACGGACTAGCGGGAGCAATGAGCAGTTCTTC. The full variable domain, its missing parts supplied by reference TRBV7-9 and TRBJ2-1, is DTGVSQNPRHKITKRGQNVTFRCDPISEHNRLYWYRQTLGQGPEFLTYFQNEAQLEKSRLLSDRFSAERPKGSFSTLEIQRTEQGDSAMYLCASSLRTSGSNEQFFGPGTRLTVL.

The chain couples TRBV24-1 to TRBJ1-2, with TRBD1 as a possible D gene (6 bases). Germline loops: CDR1 KGHDR, CDR2 SFDVKD. V was pared by 3 bases and J by 4 bases, with 14 bases between. CDR3 length: 15 residues. This CDR3 is CATSDPSDRVYGYTF. The DNA for the CDR3 is TGTGCCACCAGTGATCCCTCGGACAGAGTCTATGGCTACACCTTC.

This clonotype turned up a few times. The chain combines TRBV6-2 or TRBV6-3 with TRBJ2-2; possibly TRBD2 for D (6 bases). Deletions cut 0 bases from V and 1 base from J, with 12 bases between. Per the germline V gene, CDR1 is MNHEY and CDR2 is SVGEGT. The length of the CDR3 is 17 residues. For the CDR3, the DNA is TGTGCCAGCAGTTACTCGATTGCGGGGCTGAACACCGGGGAGCTGTTTTTT. Translating it yields CASSYSIAGLNTGELFF.

This clonotype has at least ten counts. The chain employs TRBV6-2 or TRBV6-3 and TRBJ2-2, with D perhaps matching TRBD1 (5 bases). V was clipped by 4 bases and J by 3 bases, with 12 bases between them. Germline assignment: CDR1 MNHEY and CDR2 SVGEGT. The CDR3 runs 15 residues. The CDR3 reads CASSSQERDTGELFF. The CDR3 DNA sequence: TGTGCCAGCAGTTCACAGGAACGGGACACCGGGGAGCTGTTTTTT.

This clonotype was counted at least ten times. The chain is built from TRBV7-8 and TRBJ2-1; TRBD2 agrees at 9 bases. The V segment lost 3 bases and the J segment 5 bases; nucleotides outside the gene matches: 2. The CDR3 is 14 residues long. From germline, CDR1 is SGHVS and CDR2 FQNEAQ. CDR3 amino acids: CASSFAGGDNEQFF. The DNA for the CDR3 is TGTGCCAGCAGCTTTGCGGGAGGGGACAATGAGCAGTTCTTC.

This clonotype has more than one count but fewer than ten. J is TRBJ2-3 and V is TRBV10-2; TRBD2 agrees at 12 bases. The germline gives CDR1 WSHSY, CDR2 SAAADI. The CDR3 runs to 16 residues. With V trimmed by 6 bases and J by 3 bases, 7 bases remained unmatched. CDR3 in DNA: TGCGCCAGCAGCCGGACTAGCGGGGCCATAACAGATACGCAGTATTTT. This gives the protein CASSRTSGAITDTQYF.

About this clonotype itself: One end of the junction does not line up with germline, which may come from a read error. The chain employs TRBV4-1 and TRBJ1-4; no clear D. The CDR3 is made up of 14 amino acids. Per the germline V gene, CDR1 is MGHRA and CDR2 is YSYEKL. Here the CDR3 reads CASSFDPADEKLFF. The CDR3 DNA is TGTGCCAGCAGCTTCGACCCAGCGGACGAAAAACTGTTTTTT.

V is TRBV28 and J is TRBJ1-2; 8 nucleotides match TRBD1. CDR1 MDHEN and CDR2 SYDVKM come from the germline V gene. This CDR3 comprises 15 residues. The J segment lost 1 base and the V segment lost 10 bases, leaving 11 bases of the junction unmatched. The CDR3 DNA reads TGTGCCACCGCGACAGGGGACATACTTAACTATGGCTACACCTTC. Protein product: CATATGDILNYGYTF.

In the case of this clonotype: One junction end disagrees with the germline gene, perhaps due to a read error. The rearrangement uses TRBV7-2 and TRBJ1-1; perhaps TRBD1 as D (5 bases). The CDR3 extends over 18 amino acids. Germline V gene data show CDR1 as SGHTA and CDR2 as FQGNSA. The CDR3 region is CACSFTSSGLRRNTEAFF. CDR3 sequence (DNA): TGTGCCTGCAGCTTTACTAGCTCAGGGCTAAGGAGGAACACTGAAGCTTTCTTT.

This clonotype was observed a handful of times. J is TRBJ2-5 and V is TRBV28; 14 bases match TRBD2. This CDR3 has 18 amino acids. The germline CDR1 and CDR2 sequences are MDHEN and SYDVKM. J lost 1 base, V lost 6 bases, and 10 bases had no gene match. CDR3 in amino acids: CASSRFLTSGRAQETQYF. The CDR3 DNA reads as TGTGCCAGCAGCCGTTTCTTGACTAGCGGGAGGGCCCAAGAGACCCAGTACTTC.

This clonotype has a handful of counts. The CDR3 here is CASSSSSEDTQYF. The CDR3, as DNA: TGTGCCAGCAGCTCCTCTAGCGAGGATACGCAGTATTTT. V and J are TRBV7-3 and TRBJ2-3; TRBD2 is a possible D gene (6 bases). Trimming stripped 4 bases from V and 6 bases from J, with 11 bases between. Germline V gene data show CDR1 as SGHTA and CDR2 as FQGTGA. The CDR3 has 13 residues.

This clonotype was seen repeatedly, ten times or more. The chain recombines TRBV7-2 with TRBJ1-2; TRBD1 matches at 11 bases. The V gene end was trimmed by 3 bases and the J gene end by 2 bases; junction bases not matched to a gene: 2. The CDR3 extends over 15 amino acids. Germline V CDR1 and CDR2: SGHTA, FQGNSA. The CDR3: CASSFGQGANYGYTF. DNA of the CDR3: TGTGCCAGCAGCTTCGGACAGGGGGCCAACTATGGCTACACCTTC. The variable domain in full, completed from reference TRBV7-2 and TRBJ1-2, reads GAGVSQSPSNKVTEKGKDVELRCDPISGHTALYWYRQSLGQGLEFLIYFQGNSAPDKSGLPSDRFSAERTGGSVSTLTIQRTQQEDSAVYLCASSFGQGANYGYTFGSGTRLTVV.

This clonotype occurred a few times. The junction departs from the called germline gene at one end, perhaps through a read error. The chain carries TRBV6-5 and TRBJ2-1; D is unresolved. CDR3 length: 15 residues. CDR1 MNHEY and CDR2 SVGAGI come from the germline V gene. The chain's CDR3 is CASRYEGMSYNEQFF. The CDR3 coding sequence is TGTGCCAGCCGTTATGAAGGGATGTCCTACAATGAGCAGTTCTTC.

The chain recombines TRBV4-1 with TRBJ1-2, with 9 bases lining up with TRBD1. J lost 3 bases, V lost 1 base, and 3 bases had no gene match. The CDR3 loop spans 15 amino acids. Germline CDR1 reads MGHRA; CDR2 reads YSYEKL. The CDR3 nucleotides read TGCGCCAGCAGCCAAGGGGACAGGGCGGACTATGGCTACACCTTC. Encoded protein: CASSQGDRADYGYTF.

This sequence joins TRBV7-2 and TRBJ1-5; possibly TRBD1 for D (6 bases). There are 14 residues in the CDR3. Germline values: CDR1 SGHTA, CDR2 FQGNSA. V lost 3 bases and J lost 5, with 11 bases in between. The CDR3 sequence is CASSFGDTDQPQHF. In DNA form, the CDR3 reads TGTGCCAGCAGCTTTGGGGACACCGATCAGCCCCAGCATTTT.

The V and J genes are TRBV5-6 and TRBJ2-7; 8 nucleotides match TRBD2. The germline V gene encodes CDR1 SGHDT and CDR2 YYEEEE. CDR3 size: 15 residues. Unmatched junction bases numbered 10, after V lost 6 bases and J lost 2 bases. CDR3 region: CASTTGGGSPYEQYV. CDR3 DNA sequence: TGTGCCAGCACAACGGGAGGGGGAAGCCCCTACGAGCAGTACGTC.

This clonotype showed up just a few times. V is TRBV7-9 and J is TRBJ2-6; 7 nucleotides match TRBD2. CDR3 size: 17 residues. Looked up from germline, CDR1 is SEHNR and CDR2 is FQNEAQ (reference sequence). The J segment lost 4 bases and the V segment lost 6 bases, leaving 12 bases of the junction unmatched. CDR3 in amino acids: CASRQGASGPGANVLTF. The CDR3 nucleotides read TGTGCCAGCAGGCAAGGGGCTAGCGGCCCAGGGGCCAACGTCCTGACTTTC.

J is TRBJ2-2 and V is TRBV7-9; TRBD2 agrees at 9 bases. Looked up from germline, CDR1 is SEHNR and CDR2 is FQNEAQ (reference sequence). The length of the CDR3 is 19 residues. V was clipped by 9 bases and J by 0 bases; unmatched bases: 17. The CDR3 sequence is CASYAGGKNPFANTGELFF. The CDR3 nucleotides read TGTGCCAGTTACGCGGGAGGGAAGAACCCTTTCGCGAACACCGGGGAGCTGTTTTTT. Supplemented by reference TRBV7-9 and TRBJ2-2, the full variable domain reads DTGVSQNPRHKITKRGQNVTFRCDPISEHNRLYWYRQTLGQGPEFLTYFQNEAQLEKSRLLSDRFSAERPKGSFSTLEIQRTEQGDSAMYLCASYAGGKNPFANTGELFFGEGSRLTVL.